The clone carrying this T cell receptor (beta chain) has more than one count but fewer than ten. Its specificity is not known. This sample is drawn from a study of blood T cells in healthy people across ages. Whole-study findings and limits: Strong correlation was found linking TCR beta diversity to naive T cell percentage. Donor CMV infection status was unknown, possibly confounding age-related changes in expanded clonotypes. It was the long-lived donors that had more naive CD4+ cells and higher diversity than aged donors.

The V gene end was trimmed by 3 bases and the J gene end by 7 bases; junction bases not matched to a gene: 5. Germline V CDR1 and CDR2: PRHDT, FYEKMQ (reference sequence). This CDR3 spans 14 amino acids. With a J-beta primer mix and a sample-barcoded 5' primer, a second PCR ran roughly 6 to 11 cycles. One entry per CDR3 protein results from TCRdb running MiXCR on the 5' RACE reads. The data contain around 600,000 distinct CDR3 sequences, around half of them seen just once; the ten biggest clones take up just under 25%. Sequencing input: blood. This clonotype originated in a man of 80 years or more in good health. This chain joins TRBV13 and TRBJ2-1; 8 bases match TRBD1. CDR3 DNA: TGTGCCAGCAGCTTCCGGACAGGGATGAATGAGCAGTTCTTC. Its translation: CASSFRTGMNEQFF.